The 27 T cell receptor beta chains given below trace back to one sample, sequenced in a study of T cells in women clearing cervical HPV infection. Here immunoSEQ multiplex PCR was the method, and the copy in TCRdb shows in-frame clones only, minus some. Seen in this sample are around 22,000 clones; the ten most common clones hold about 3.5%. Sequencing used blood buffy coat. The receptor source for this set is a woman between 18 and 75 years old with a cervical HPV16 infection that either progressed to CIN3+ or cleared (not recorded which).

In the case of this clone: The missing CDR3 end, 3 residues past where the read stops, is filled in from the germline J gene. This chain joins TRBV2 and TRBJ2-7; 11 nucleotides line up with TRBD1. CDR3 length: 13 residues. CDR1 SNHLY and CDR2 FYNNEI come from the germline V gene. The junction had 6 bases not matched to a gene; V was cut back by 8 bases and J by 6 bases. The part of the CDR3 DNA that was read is TGTGCCAGCGGAGGACAGGGGGCAAGCGAG. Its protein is CASGGQGASE. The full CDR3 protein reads CASGGQGASEQYF.

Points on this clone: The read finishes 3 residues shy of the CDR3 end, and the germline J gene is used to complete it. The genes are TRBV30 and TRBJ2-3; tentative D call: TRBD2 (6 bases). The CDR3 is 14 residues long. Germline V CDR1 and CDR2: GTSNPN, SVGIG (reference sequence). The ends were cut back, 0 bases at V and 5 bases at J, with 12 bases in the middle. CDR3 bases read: TGTGCCTGGAGTGTAGGAACAGCGGGAGATACG. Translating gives CAWSVGTAGDT. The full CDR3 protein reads CAWSVGTAGDTQYF.

CDR3 region: CSVGGDRGSYEQYF. The CDR3 DNA, read in part, is TGCAGCGTGGGGGGGGACAGGGGTTCCTACGAG. The chain couples TRBV29-1 to TRBJ2-7, with 10 bases that match TRBD1. The read falls 3 residues short of the CDR3 end, and the missing part is taken from the germline J gene. J gave up 1 base and V 6 bases, and 6 bases lay outside the gene matches. The CDR3 has 14 amino acids. Germline lookup yields CDR1 SQVTM and CDR2 ANQGSEA.

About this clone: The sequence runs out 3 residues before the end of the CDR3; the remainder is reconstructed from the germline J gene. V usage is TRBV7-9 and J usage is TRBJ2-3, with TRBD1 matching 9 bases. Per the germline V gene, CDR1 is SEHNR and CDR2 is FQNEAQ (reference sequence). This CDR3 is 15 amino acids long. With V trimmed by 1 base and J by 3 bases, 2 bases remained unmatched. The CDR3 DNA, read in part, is TGTGCCAGCAGCTTAGTGGGGACAGGGACAGATACG. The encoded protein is CASSLVGTGTDT. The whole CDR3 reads CASSLVGTGTDTQYF.

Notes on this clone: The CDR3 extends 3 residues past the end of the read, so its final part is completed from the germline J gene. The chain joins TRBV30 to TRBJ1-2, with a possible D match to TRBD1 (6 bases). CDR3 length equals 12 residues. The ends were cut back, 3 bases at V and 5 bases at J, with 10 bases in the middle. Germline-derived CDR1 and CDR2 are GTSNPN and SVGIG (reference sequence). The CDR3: CAWSGQGYGYTF. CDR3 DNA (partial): TGTGCCTGGAGCGGGCAGGGGTATGGC.

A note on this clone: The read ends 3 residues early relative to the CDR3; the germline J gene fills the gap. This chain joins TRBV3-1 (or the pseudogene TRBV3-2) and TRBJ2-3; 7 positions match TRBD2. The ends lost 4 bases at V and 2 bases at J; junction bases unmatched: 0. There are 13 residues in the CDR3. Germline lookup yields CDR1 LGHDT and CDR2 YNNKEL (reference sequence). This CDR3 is CASSRDYTDTQYF. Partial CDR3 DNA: TGTGCCAGCAGCCGGGACTACACAGATACG.

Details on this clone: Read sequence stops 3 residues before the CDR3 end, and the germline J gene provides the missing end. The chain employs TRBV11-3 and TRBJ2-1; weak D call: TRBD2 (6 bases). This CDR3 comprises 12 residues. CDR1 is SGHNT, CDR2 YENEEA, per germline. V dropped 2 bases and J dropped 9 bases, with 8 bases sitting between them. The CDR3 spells CASSLMRGEQFF. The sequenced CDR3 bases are TGTGCCAGCAGCTTAATGCGGGGTGAG.

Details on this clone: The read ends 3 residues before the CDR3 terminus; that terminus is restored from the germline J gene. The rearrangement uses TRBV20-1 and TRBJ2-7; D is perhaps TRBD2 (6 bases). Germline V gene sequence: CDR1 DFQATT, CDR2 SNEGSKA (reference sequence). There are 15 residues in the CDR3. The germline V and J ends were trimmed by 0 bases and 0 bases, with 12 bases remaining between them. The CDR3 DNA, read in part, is TGCAGTGCTAGAGATATGGGGACTCTCTCCTACGAG. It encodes CSARDMGTLSYE. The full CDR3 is CSARDMGTLSYEQYF.

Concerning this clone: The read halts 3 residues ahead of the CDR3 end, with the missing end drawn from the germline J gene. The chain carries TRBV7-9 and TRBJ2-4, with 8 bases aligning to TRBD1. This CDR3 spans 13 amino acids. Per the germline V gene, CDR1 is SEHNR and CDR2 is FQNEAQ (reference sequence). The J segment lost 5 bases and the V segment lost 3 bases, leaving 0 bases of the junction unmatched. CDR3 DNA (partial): TGTGCCAGCAGCTTGGGACAGGAAAACATT. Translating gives CASSLGQENI. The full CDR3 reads CASSLGQENIQYF.

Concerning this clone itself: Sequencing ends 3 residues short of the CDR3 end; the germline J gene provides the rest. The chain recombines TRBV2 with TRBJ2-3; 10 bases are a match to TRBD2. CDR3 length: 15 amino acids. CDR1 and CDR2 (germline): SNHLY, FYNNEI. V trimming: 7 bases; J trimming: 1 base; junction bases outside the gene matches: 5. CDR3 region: CASTGLADGTDTQYF. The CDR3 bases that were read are TGTGCCAGCACCGGACTAGCGGACGGCACAGATACG.

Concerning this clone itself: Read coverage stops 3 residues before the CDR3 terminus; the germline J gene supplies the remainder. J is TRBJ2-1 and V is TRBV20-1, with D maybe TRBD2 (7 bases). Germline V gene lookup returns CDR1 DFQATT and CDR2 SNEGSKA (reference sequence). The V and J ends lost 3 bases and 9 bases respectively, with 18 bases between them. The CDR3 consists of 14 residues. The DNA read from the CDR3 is TGCAGTGCTAGGGGGGACAAGGGGGGGAGTGAG. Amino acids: CSARGDKGGSE. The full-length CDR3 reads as CSARGDKGGSEQFF.

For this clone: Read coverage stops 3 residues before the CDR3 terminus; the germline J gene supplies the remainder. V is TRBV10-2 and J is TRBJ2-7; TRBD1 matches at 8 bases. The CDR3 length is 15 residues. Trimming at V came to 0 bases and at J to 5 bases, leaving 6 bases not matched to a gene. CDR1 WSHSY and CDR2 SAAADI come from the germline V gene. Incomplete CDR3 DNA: TGCGCCAGCAGTGAGTCGAGGGCAGGGGGCAACGAG. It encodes CASSESRAGGNE. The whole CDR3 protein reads CASSESRAGGNEQYF.

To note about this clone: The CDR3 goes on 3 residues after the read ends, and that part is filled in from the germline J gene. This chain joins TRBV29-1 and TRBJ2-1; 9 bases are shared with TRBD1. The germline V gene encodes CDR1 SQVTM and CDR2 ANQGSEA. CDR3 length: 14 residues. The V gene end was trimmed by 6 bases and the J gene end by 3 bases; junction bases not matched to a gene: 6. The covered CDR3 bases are TGCAGCGTACGCCCGGGACAGGGCTACAATGAG. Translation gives CSVRPGQGYNE. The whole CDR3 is CSVRPGQGYNEQFF.

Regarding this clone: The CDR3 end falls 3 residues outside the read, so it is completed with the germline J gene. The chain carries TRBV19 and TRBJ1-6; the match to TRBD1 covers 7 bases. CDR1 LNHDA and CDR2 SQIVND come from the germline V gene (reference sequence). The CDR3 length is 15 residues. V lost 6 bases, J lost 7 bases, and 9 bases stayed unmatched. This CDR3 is CASRHVDRVNSPLHF. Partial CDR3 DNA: TGTGCCAGTAGGCACGTCGACAGGGTCAATTCACCC.

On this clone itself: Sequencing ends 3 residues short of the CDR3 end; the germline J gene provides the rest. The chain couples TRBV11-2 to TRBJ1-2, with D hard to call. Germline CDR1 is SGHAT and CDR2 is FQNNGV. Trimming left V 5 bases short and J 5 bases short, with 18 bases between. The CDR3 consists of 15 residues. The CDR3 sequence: CASSLQPAGGYGYTF. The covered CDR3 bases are TGTGCCAGCAGCCTCCAGCCCGCGGGTGGGTATGGC.

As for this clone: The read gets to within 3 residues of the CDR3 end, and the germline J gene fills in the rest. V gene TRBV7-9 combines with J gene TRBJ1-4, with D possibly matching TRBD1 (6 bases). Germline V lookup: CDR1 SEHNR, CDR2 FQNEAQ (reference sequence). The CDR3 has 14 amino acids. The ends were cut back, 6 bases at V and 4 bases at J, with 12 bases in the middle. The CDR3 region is CASSPDRYNEKLFF. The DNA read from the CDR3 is TGTGCCAGCAGTCCGGACAGATATAATGAAAAA.

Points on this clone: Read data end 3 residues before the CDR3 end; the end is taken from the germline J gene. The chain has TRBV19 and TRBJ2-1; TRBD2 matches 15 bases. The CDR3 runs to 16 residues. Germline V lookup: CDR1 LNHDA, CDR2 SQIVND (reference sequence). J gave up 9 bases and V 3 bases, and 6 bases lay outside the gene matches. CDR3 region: CASSMRTSGRAFEQFF. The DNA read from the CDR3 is TGTGCCAGTAGTATGAGGACTAGCGGGAGGGCCTTTGAG.

This chain's CDR3 is CASSQDGRGDTQYF. Incomplete CDR3 DNA: TGCGCCAGCAGCCAAGATGGCAGGGGAGATACG. The chain employs TRBV4-1 and TRBJ2-3, with D possibly matching TRBD1 (6 bases). Read data end 3 residues before the CDR3 end; the end is taken from the germline J gene. The CDR3 totals 14 residues. The V gene's germline CDR1 is MGHRA and CDR2 YSYEKL. V was shortened by 0 bases and J by 5 bases, with 9 bases between the two germline ends.

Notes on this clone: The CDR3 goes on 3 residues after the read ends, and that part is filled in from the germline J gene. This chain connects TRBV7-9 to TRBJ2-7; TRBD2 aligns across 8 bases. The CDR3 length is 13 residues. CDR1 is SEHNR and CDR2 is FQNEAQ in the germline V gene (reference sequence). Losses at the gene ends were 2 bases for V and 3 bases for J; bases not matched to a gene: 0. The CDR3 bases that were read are TGTGCCAGCAGCTTACTAGCGGGCTACGAG. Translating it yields CASSLLAGYE. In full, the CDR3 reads CASSLLAGYEQYF.

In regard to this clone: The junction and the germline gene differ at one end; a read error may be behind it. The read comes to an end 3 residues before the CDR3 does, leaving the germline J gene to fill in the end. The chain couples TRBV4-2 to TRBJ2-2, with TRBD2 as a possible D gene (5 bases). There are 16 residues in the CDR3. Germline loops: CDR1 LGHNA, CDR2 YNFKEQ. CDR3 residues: CASSQEWLAGTGELFF. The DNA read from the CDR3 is TGCGCCAGCAGCCAAGAGTGGTTGGCGGGCACCGGGGAG.

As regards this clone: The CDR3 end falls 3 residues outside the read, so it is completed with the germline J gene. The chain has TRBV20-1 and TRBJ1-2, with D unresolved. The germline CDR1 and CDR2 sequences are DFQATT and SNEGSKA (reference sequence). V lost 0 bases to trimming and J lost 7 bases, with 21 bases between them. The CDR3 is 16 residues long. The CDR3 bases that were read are TGCAGTGCTAGAGATCCCCCGGGTAGAGAAGCTGCTGGC. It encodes CSARDPPGREAAG. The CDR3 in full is CSARDPPGREAAGYTF.

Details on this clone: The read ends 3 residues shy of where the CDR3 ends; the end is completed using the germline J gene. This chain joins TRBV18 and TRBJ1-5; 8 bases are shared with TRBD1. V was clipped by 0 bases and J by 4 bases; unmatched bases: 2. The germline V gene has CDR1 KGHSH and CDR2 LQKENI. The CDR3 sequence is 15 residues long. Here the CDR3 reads CASSPPTGANQPQHF. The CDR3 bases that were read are TGTGCCAGCTCACCACCGACAGGGGCTAATCAGCCC.

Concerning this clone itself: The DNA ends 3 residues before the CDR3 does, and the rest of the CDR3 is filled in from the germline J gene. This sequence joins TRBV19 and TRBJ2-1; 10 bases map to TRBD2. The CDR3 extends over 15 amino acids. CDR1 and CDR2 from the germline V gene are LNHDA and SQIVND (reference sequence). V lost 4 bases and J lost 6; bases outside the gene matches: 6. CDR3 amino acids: CASSSSGLASNEQFF. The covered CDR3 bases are TGTGCCAGTAGTAGCTCGGGACTAGCGTCCAATGAG.

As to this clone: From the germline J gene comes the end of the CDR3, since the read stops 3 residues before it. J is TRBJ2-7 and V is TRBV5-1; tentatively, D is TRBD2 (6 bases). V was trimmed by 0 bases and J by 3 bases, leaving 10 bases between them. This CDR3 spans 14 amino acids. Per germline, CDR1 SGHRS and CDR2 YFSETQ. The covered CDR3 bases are TGCGCCAGCAGCTTGGAGGAGGGGTACTACGAG. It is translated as CASSLEEGYYE. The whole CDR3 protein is CASSLEEGYYEQYF.

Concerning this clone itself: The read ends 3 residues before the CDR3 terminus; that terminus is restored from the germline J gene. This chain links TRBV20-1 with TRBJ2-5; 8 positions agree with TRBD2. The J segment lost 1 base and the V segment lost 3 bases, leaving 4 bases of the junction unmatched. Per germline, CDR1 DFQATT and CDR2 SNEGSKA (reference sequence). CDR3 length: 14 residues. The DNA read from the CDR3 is TGCAGTGCTAGTAGCGGGAAAAGCCAAGAGACC. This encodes CSASSGKSQET. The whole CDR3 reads CSASSGKSQETQYF.

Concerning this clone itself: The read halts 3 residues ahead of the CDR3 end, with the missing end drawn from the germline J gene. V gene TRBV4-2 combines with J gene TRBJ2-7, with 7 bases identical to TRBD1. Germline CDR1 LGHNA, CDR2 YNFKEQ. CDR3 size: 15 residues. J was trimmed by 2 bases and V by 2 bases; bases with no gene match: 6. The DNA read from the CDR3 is TGTGCCAGCAGCCAAATGACAGGGAAGGCCTACGAG. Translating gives CASSQMTGKAYE. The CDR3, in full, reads CASSQMTGKAYEQYF.

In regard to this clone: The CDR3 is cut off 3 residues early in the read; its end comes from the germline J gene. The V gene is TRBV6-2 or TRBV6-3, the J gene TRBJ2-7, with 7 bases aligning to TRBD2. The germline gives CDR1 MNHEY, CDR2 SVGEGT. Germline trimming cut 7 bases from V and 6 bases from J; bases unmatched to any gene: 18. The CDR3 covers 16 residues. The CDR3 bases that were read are TGTGCCAGCATTACGGAGGTGGGCAGGGAGGGATTCGAG. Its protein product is CASITEVGREGFE. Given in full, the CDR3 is CASITEVGREGFEQYF.